This is a list of T cell receptor beta chains from one sample in a study of blood T cell repertoires in COVID-19. Data came from immunoSEQ multiplex PCR; TCRdb stores just in-frame clones and leaves some out. The sample contains approximately 280,000 clones, over 85% of which appear only once. Sequencing was carried out using PBMCs or T cells enriched from blood (not recorded which). These receptor sequences come from a woman in her sixties who had recovered from COVID-19. CDR3s include the opening cysteine and the closing phenylalanine or tryptophan. A D gene is named only where the DNA matches it firmly. Expanded clones get a size class; other rows say once, few or many, or leave the size out.

J: TRBJ2-7
D: NA
V: TRBV6-5
size: NA
DNA: TGTGCCAGCAGATACGGGACTTCCTACGAGCAGTACTTC
CDR3: CASRYGTSYEQYF

J: TRBJ1-6
D: NA
V: TRBV1
size: NA
DNA: TGCACCAGCAGCCAAGGACCGCGAGGGGGTTGTAGTTCACCCCTCCACTTT
CDR3: CTSSQGPRGGCSSPLHF

J: TRBJ2-7
D: TRBD2
V: TRBV28
size: once
DNA: TGTGCCAGCAGATCCCCGGGACTAGCGGTGCAGTACTTC
CDR3: CASRSPGLAVQYF

J: TRBJ2-3
D: NA
V: TRBV13
size: NA
DNA: TGTGCCAGCACCCCCCAGGGCACAGATACGCAGTATTTT
CDR3: CASTPQGTDTQYF

J: TRBJ2-3
D: TRBD2
V: TRBV3-1/TRBV3-2
size: NA
DNA: TGTGCCAGCAGCCAGGGGCTAGCGGGAGAAGGCCCAGATACGCAGTATTTT
CDR3: CASSQGLAGEGPDTQYF

J: TRBJ2-5
D: NA
V: TRBV7-9
size: NA
DNA: TGTGCCAGCAGCCCCGGGAGCGCTCCGCAAGAGACCCAGTACTTC
CDR3: CASSPGSAPQETQYF

J: TRBJ1-6
D: NA
V: TRBV5-1
size: few
DNA: TGCGCCAGCAGCTTAGGGGGTTTGGATTCACCCCTCCACTTT
CDR3: CASSLGGLDSPLHF

J: TRBJ1-1
D: NA
V: TRBV5-4
size: NA
DNA: TGTGCCAGCAGCTTAAGTGCAGGTCAGGAAGCTTTCTTT
CDR3: CASSLSAGQEAFF

J: TRBJ1-1
D: NA
V: TRBV3-1/TRBV3-2
size: NA
DNA: TGTGCCAGCAGCCAAGCCTGGGGGGGAAACACTGAAGCTTTCTTT
CDR3: CASSQAWGGNTEAFF

J: TRBJ1-4
D: NA
V: TRBV19
size: NA
DNA: TGTGCCAGTAGTATAGTCCGGACACGAAATGAAAAACTGTTTTTT
CDR3: CASSIVRTRNEKLFF

J: TRBJ1-5
D: TRBD1
V: TRBV7-2
size: NA
DNA: TGTGCCAGCAGCTTAGTAGGGGGCGGGAGCAATCAGCCCCAGCATTTT
CDR3: CASSLVGGGSNQPQHF

J: TRBJ2-1
D: NA
V: TRBV7-2
size: once
DNA: TGTGCCAGCAGCTTCCAGAAACGACTAGGCGAGCAGTTCTTC
CDR3: CASSFQKRLGEQFF

J: TRBJ1-5
D: NA
V: TRBV29-1
size: few
DNA: TGCAGCGTTGAAACCGGGGATCCTAATCAGCCCCAGCATTTT
CDR3: CSVETGDPNQPQHF

J: TRBJ1-1
D: NA
V: TRBV21-1
size: NA
DNA: TGTGCCAGCACCCAGGGCGTCTTGAACACTGAAGCTTTCTTT
CDR3: CASTQGVLNTEAFF

J: TRBJ1-1
D: NA
V: TRBV29-1
size: NA
DNA: TGCAGCGTGGGACTCAGGCCGAACACTGAAGCTTTCTTT
CDR3: CSVGLRPNTEAFF

J: TRBJ1-1
D: TRBD1
V: TRBV2
size: NA
DNA: TGTGCCAGCAGGGGACAGGGTGGACGAACTGAAGCTTTCTTT
CDR3: CASRGQGGRTEAFF